This passage covers 8 T cell receptor beta chains from one sample sequenced in a study of blood T cells in healthy people across ages. Using a J-beta primer mix together with a sample-barcoded 5' primer, a second PCR was run for about 7 to 12 cycles. TCRdb ran MiXCR on the 5' RACE reads and lists one entry per CDR3 protein. The repertoire holds more than 900,000 distinct CDR3 sequences, with under 30% as singletons. The data were also submitted as part of a second study, on T cells of mothers and their children.

Sequencing was performed on blood. These receptors originate from a girl aged 2 to 9 in good health.

The V call is TRBV28, the J call TRBJ2-5; 7 bases align to TRBD1. CDR3 length: 13 residues. V gave up 9 bases and J gave up 5 bases; unmatched junction bases: 9. The germline gives CDR1 MDHEN, CDR2 SYDVKM. The DNA of the CDR3 is TGTGCCAGTTCAGGGGGTCGGTCGGAGACCCAGTACTTC. It specifies CASSGGRSETQYF.

This clonotype was seen a few times. The rearrangement uses TRBV29-1 and TRBJ2-1, with 8 bases aligning to TRBD2. Germline V CDR1 and CDR2: SQVTM, ANQGSEA. V lost 5 bases, J lost 10 bases, and 13 bases stayed unmatched. The CDR3 sequence is 14 residues long. Written as DNA, the CDR3 is TGCAGCGTTATGCCGGGACTAGAGGGGAAGGAGCAGTTCTTC. Protein product: CSVMPGLEGKEQFF.

On this clonotype: The junction departs from the called germline gene at one end, perhaps through a read error. The CDR3 DNA reads as TGTGTCAGCAGCTTAGCGCCGGCTAGCGGGGGTTACGAGCAGTACTTC. It codes for CVSSLAPASGGYEQYF. The chain uses TRBV7-2 and TRBJ2-5; 10 bases match TRBD2. Gene TRBJ2-7 matches the end of the DNA better, so the J call may be wrong. This CDR3 comprises 16 residues. Germline values: CDR1 SGHTA, CDR2 FQGNSA.

This rearrangement joins TRBV7-9 to TRBJ1-4; the D gene is possibly TRBD1 (5 bases). This CDR3 has 15 amino acids. V was trimmed by 5 bases and J by 7 bases, leaving 17 bases between them. CDR1 and CDR2 (germline): SEHNR, FQNEAQ (reference sequence). The CDR3 DNA is TGTGCCAGCAGCCGAAGGCGGGGGGGAGGTGAAAAACTGTTTTTT. This translates into CASSRRRGGGEKLFF.

The J gene is TRBJ2-5, the V gene TRBV29-1, with unresolved D. The last part of the DNA fits TRBJ2-7 better; the J call may be wrong. There are 13 residues in the CDR3. Germline V gene sequence: CDR1 SQVTM, CDR2 ANQGSEA. The CDR3 DNA sequence: TGCAGCGTTGATCTTGGCGACGCCAGCGAGCAGTACTTC. Its translation: CSVDLGDASEQYF.

The gene calls are TRBV9 and TRBJ2-3, with D perhaps matching TRBD2 (5 bases). The V gene's germline CDR1 is SGDLS and CDR2 YYNGEE. V dropped 0 bases and J dropped 8 bases, with 19 bases sitting between them. This CDR3 has 16 amino acids. The CDR3 sequence: CASSVVGDEVPGTQYF. As DNA, the CDR3 is TGTGCCAGCAGCGTAGTGGGAGATGAAGTTCCGGGTACGCAGTATTTT.

This clonotype has only a few counts. The chain has TRBV7-6 and TRBJ2-7; 12 bases line up with TRBD2. The CDR3 is 15 residues long. CDR1 and CDR2 from the germline V gene are SGHVS and FNYEAQ. V lost 6 bases, J lost 6 bases, and 9 bases stayed unmatched. CDR3 amino acids: CASSPGTSGSGEQYF. The CDR3 DNA is TGTGCCAGCAGTCCCGGGACTAGCGGGTCGGGCGAGCAGTACTTC.

A few counts support this clonotype. V is TRBV7-2 and J is TRBJ1-2; D is possibly TRBD1 (5 bases). Germline V gives CDR1 SGHTA, CDR2 FQGNSA. V was pared by 3 bases and J by 5 bases, with 16 bases between. CDR3 length equals 15 residues. The CDR3 region has the DNA TGTGCCAGCAGCTTGGGGGGGTTGGGAGAGTATGGCTACACCTTC. This codes for CASSLGGLGEYGYTF.